These 19 T cell receptor beta chains share one sample of origin, sequenced in a study of T cell responses to AZD1222 COVID-19 vaccine. The data were produced by immunoSEQ multiplex PCR, yet TCRdb's version contains in-frame clones alone and is incomplete. The table lists 60,000 or so clones, roughly 84% of them singletons. Sample: peripheral blood, taken on day 0 of AZD1222 vaccination. These receptors were taken from an adult in good health.

This clone has ten or more counts. Other DNA sequences in the same sample also yield this CDR3. V and J are TRBV27 and TRBJ2-7; 7 nucleotides line up with TRBD1. V trimming: 4 bases; J trimming: 6 bases; junction bases outside the gene matches: 3. The CDR3 is 12 amino acids. Per germline, CDR1 MNHEY and CDR2 SMNVEV (reference sequence). This CDR3 is CASSSTGSEQYF. The DNA for the CDR3 is TGTGCCAGCAGTTCGACAGGGTCCGAGCAGTACTTC.

The V call is TRBV7-2, the J call TRBJ2-7, with D uncertain. V was cut by 0 bases and J by 7 bases, with 10 bases left in between. This CDR3 has 13 residues. CDR1 and CDR2 (germline): SGHTA, FQGNSA. Here the CDR3 reads CASSLAVVREQYF. In DNA form, the CDR3 reads TGTGCCAGCAGCTTAGCAGTCGTAAGGGAGCAGTACTTC.

The count of this clone is one. V usage is TRBV11-3 and J usage is TRBJ2-3; 7 positions match TRBD1. The CDR3 has 15 amino acids. V was pared by 1 base and J by 1 base, with 2 bases of the junction left unmatched. Germline V gene data show CDR1 as SGHNT and CDR2 as YENEEA. The CDR3 DNA follows: TGTGCCAGCAGCTTAGTAGGGACAGGCACAGATACGCAGTATTTT. Translation gives CASSLVGTGTDTQYF.

The sample holds a few counts of this clone. The CDR3 DNA reads TGTGCCAGCAGTTTGGCGGGAGGCCTTTTTCCCCTCCACTTT. Protein: CASSLAGGLFPLHF. The chain links TRBV28 to TRBJ1-6; D uncertain. Germline V lookup: CDR1 MDHEN, CDR2 SYDVKM. V lost 3 bases, J lost 13 bases, and 16 bases lay in between. This CDR3 is built from 14 residues.

Written as DNA, the CDR3 is TGTGCCAGCAGCCAAGATAGGGGAGGGGAGCTGTTTTTT. Amino acids: CASSQDRGGELFF. This chain joins TRBV14 and TRBJ2-2, with D possibly being TRBD1 (5 bases). The CDR3 consists of 13 residues. From germline, CDR1 is SGHDN and CDR2 FVKESK. Between the trimmed V and J ends, which lost 0 bases and 8 bases, there was a span of 7 bases.

The chain links TRBV10-3 to TRBJ2-7; D not certain. The CDR3 runs 14 residues. The V and J ends lost 0 bases and 6 bases respectively, with 12 bases between them. Germline CDR1 ENHRY, CDR2 SYGVKD. CDR3 coding DNA: TGTGCCATCAGTGAGTCGGCTTGGAGTGGCGAGCAGTACTTC. This codes for CAISESAWSGEQYF.

The V call is TRBV6-5, the J call TRBJ2-7, with D tentatively TRBD2 (6 bases). From germline, CDR1 is MNHEY and CDR2 SVGAGI. The V end was cut by 6 bases, the J end by 5 bases, with 20 bases between. This CDR3 comprises 15 residues. The CDR3 is CASRRGTERSHEQYF. CDR3 in DNA: TGTGCCAGCAGACGCGGGACGGAGAGAAGTCACGAGCAGTACTTC.

The gene calls are TRBV19 and TRBJ2-1, with 8 bases that match TRBD1. V was clipped by 3 bases and J by 8 bases; unmatched bases: 6. CDR1 and CDR2 from the germline V gene are LNHDA and SQIVND (reference sequence). The CDR3 runs to 14 residues. Written as DNA, the CDR3 is TGTGCCAGTAGTATCGACAGGGGTCCTGATGAGCAGTTCTTC. As protein: CASSIDRGPDEQFF.

This clone came up once. The chain links TRBV11-3 to TRBJ1-2; D call uncertain. Germline V gene data show CDR1 as SGHNT and CDR2 as YENEEA. CDR3 length: 17 amino acids. The ends were cut back, 0 bases at V and 8 bases at J, with 22 bases in the middle. The CDR3 nucleotides are TGTGCCAGCAGCTTAGATGATATGGTTTTCCCTTCCAGAGGCTACACCTTC. Protein: CASSLDDMVFPSRGYTF.

The rearrangement uses TRBV29-1 and TRBJ2-2; D is unresolved. V was trimmed by 3 bases and J by 1 base, leaving 6 bases between them. Germline assignment: CDR1 SQVTM and CDR2 ANQGSEA. CDR3 size: 13 residues. In DNA form, the CDR3 reads TGCAGCGTTGACACAGTGAACACCGGGGAGCTGTTTTTT. Encoded protein: CSVDTVNTGELFF.

The V call is TRBV7-2, the J call TRBJ1-1; TRBD1 agrees at 7 bases. Germline V gene data show CDR1 as SGHTA and CDR2 as FQGNSA. CDR3 length equals 15 residues. The V and J ends lost 4 bases and 3 bases, in that order; junction bases with no gene match: 8. Written as DNA, the CDR3 is TGTGCCAGCAGCTCCCGTCCAGGGGGGGACACTGAAGCTTTCTTT. Amino acid sequence: CASSSRPGGDTEAFF.

The J gene is TRBJ2-1, the V gene TRBV7-2; 9 bases map to TRBD2. Germline lookup yields CDR1 SGHTA and CDR2 FQGNSA. V was clipped by 0 bases and J by 7 bases; unmatched bases: 7. This CDR3 spans 16 amino acids. The CDR3 protein is CASSLAGREGGNEQFF. DNA of the CDR3: TGTGCCAGCAGCTTAGCGGGGCGGGAGGGCGGAAATGAGCAGTTCTTC.

The chain combines TRBV7-2 with TRBJ2-5; D unclear. Per the germline V gene, CDR1 is SGHTA and CDR2 is FQGNSA. Trimming pared 2 bases from V and 5 bases from J, leaving 12 bases between. The CDR3 has 14 residues. The CDR3 sequence: CASSLRKGSETQYF. The CDR3 DNA is TGTGCCAGCAGCTTAAGAAAAGGGTCGGAGACCCAGTACTTC.

This rearrangement joins TRBV28 to TRBJ1-4; D is unclear. Per the germline V gene, CDR1 is MDHEN and CDR2 is SYDVKM. CDR3 length: 14 amino acids. V lost 3 bases, J lost 3 bases, and 8 bases lay in between. CDR3 sequence reads: CASSFGGPNEKLFF. The CDR3, as DNA: TGTGCCAGCAGTTTTGGCGGGCCTAATGAAAAACTGTTTTTT.

This clone was counted a single time. The chain is built from TRBV7-9 and TRBJ2-1; 9 bases match TRBD2. The J segment lost 5 bases and the V segment lost 4 bases, leaving 6 bases of the junction unmatched. CDR1 and CDR2 from the germline V gene are SEHNR and FQNEAQ (reference sequence). The CDR3 spans 15 residues. CDR3 region: CASSSQREDHNEQFF. In DNA, the CDR3 is TGTGCCAGCAGCTCTCAGCGGGAGGACCACAATGAGCAGTTCTTC.

This clone was counted a few times. The chain combines TRBV6-5 with TRBJ2-7; no clear D. CDR1 is MNHEY, CDR2 SVGAGI, per germline. Trimming took off 7 bases at V and 4 bases at J, with 20 bases between the two ends. The CDR3 is 15 amino acids. In DNA, the CDR3 is TGTGCCAGCAAACAAGCCTCCTCCCAGGAATACGAGCAGTACTTC. This codes for CASKQASSQEYEQYF.

J is TRBJ2-7 and V is TRBV7-9; 10 nucleotides align to TRBD2. The CDR3 contains 15 residues. V dropped 3 bases and J dropped 6; count of bases not matched to a gene: 8. Germline values: CDR1 SEHNR, CDR2 FQNEAQ (reference sequence). The CDR3 region has the DNA TGTGCCAGCAGCTTCCTAGCGGGAGCTGGGCTCGAGCAGTACTTC. Translating gives CASSFLAGAGLEQYF. Combining the CDR3 with reference TRBV7-9 and TRBJ2-7 gives the whole variable domain DTGVSQNPRHKITKRGQNVTFRCDPISEHNRLYWYRQTLGQGPEFLTYFQNEAQLEKSRLLSDRFSAERPKGSFSTLEIQRTEQGDSAMYLCASSFLAGAGLEQYFGPGTRLTVT.

This clone was recorded only once. The V gene is TRBV6-5, the J gene TRBJ1-2; TRBD1 might be the D (6 bases). Trimming shortened V by 6 bases and J by 2 bases, and 16 bases separated the two germline ends. The length of the CDR3 is 15 residues. CDR1 is MNHEY and CDR2 is SVGAGI in the germline V gene. The CDR3 sequence: CASSGTPWPNYGYTF. The CDR3 nucleotides read TGTGCCAGCAGCGGGACACCCTGGCCGAACTATGGCTACACCTTC.

This clone is a singleton in its sample. The chain carries TRBV12-3 or TRBV12-4 and TRBJ1-1, with no clear D. V lost 4 bases and J 6 bases, leaving 12 bases between the germline ends. The CDR3 totals 13 residues. Here the CDR3 reads CASSYWAFAEAFF. For the CDR3, the DNA is TGTGCCAGCAGTTATTGGGCGTTTGCTGAAGCTTTCTTT.